What follows are 10 T cell receptor beta chains derived from one specimen sequenced in a study of human T cells and chemical hapten exposure. TCRdb passed the RACE reads through MiXCR, listing each CDR3 protein once. The table has 80,000 to 95,000 distinct CDR3 sequences, about 10% seen once; the top ten hold roughly 4%. As to time point: patch test 1, 2 weeks after DPC sensitization. Sample treatment: therapeutic diphenylcyclopropenone sensitization with weekly scalp DPC. The starting material was whole blood, obtained in connection with sensitization to the hapten diphenylcyclopropenone (DPC). Receptors originate from a woman aged 50 to 65 with alopecia areata. Some clones in this sample may be carry-over from other donors' samples.

The V and J genes are TRBV14 and TRBJ2-1; D gene unclear. V lost 0 bases and J 1 base, leaving 7 bases between the germline ends. Germline values: CDR1 SGHDN, CDR2 FVKESK. CDR3 length: 15 amino acids. The CDR3 loop is CASSQEILSYNEQFF. The CDR3 DNA follows: TGTGCCAGCAGCCAAGAAATACTTTCCTACAATGAGCAGTTCTTC.

The chain has TRBV4-1 and TRBJ2-3; the D is unclear. CDR3 size: 14 residues. Per the germline V gene, CDR1 is MGHRA and CDR2 is YSYEKL. V dropped 4 bases and J dropped 0 bases, with 8 bases sitting between them. This CDR3 reads CASSLGDSTDTQYF. CDR3 DNA: TGCGCCAGCAGCCTTGGGGATAGCACAGATACGCAGTATTTT.

Points on this clonotype: Just one base apart from a much larger clone, this may be a read error. This chain uses TRBV18 with TRBJ1-1; unclear D gene. The V gene's germline CDR1 is KGHSH and CDR2 LQKENI. The CDR3 is 13 amino acids. CDR3 sequence reads: CASSPLMNSEAFF. CDR3 DNA sequence: TGTGCCAGCTCACCATTAATGAACTCTGAAGCTTTCTTT.

Many counts were recorded for this clonotype. The chain carries TRBV30 and TRBJ1-5; the match to TRBD1 covers 8 bases. J was trimmed by 0 bases and V by 1 base; bases with no gene match: 2. The V gene's germline CDR1 is GTSNPN and CDR2 SVGIG (reference sequence). The CDR3 length is 15 residues. CDR3 bases: TGTGCCTGGAGTGACAGGGGGTATAGCAATCAGCCCCAGCATTTT. Encoded protein: CAWSDRGYSNQPQHF.

This clonotype was recorded at least ten times. V is TRBV5-4 and J is TRBJ2-3; 10 positions agree with TRBD2. V was clipped by 4 bases and J by 6 bases; unmatched bases: 11. CDR1 and CDR2 from the germline V gene are SGHNT and YYREEE (reference sequence). CDR3 size: 16 residues. CDR3: CASSLRSGGAGDTQYF. The DNA of the CDR3 is TGTGCCAGCAGCCTGCGGAGCGGGGGGGCCGGGGATACGCAGTATTTT.

The rearrangement joins TRBV7-8 to TRBJ1-5; 8 bases are shared with TRBD1. V gave up 6 bases and J gave up 2 bases; unmatched junction bases: 12. Germline V lookup: CDR1 SGHVS, CDR2 FQNEAQ. This CDR3 contains 17 residues. The CDR3 reads CASSLGQGSSGNQPQHF. The CDR3, as DNA: TGTGCCAGCAGTCTAGGACAGGGCTCGTCGGGCAATCAGCCCCAGCATTTT. The entire variable domain, with the rest obtained from reference TRBV7-8 and TRBJ1-5, is as follows: GAGVSQSPRYKVAKRGQDVALRCDPISGHVSLFWYQQALGQGPEFLTYFQNEAQLDKSGLPSDRFFAERPEGSVSTLKIQRTQQEDSAVYLCASSLGQGSSGNQPQHFGDGTRLSIL.

Points on this clonotype: A much bigger clone sits one base away, suggesting this may be a read error. V usage is TRBV29-1 and J usage is TRBJ2-7; D gene ambiguous. Germline V gene sequence: CDR1 SQVTM, CDR2 ANQGSEA. The CDR3 runs to 11 residues. Trimming stripped 7 bases from V and 0 bases from J, with 7 bases between. CDR3 in amino acids: CSARNSYEQYF. The CDR3, as DNA: TGCAGCGCTCGGAACTCCTACGAGCAGTACTTC.

The chain recombines TRBV5-1 with TRBJ2-3; D not resolved. Germline values: CDR1 SGHRS, CDR2 YFSETQ. The CDR3 contains 15 residues. Trimming took 4 bases from V and 1 from J, leaving 13 bases between them. This CDR3 is CASSRSIWRTDTQYF. DNA of the CDR3: TGCGCCAGCAGCCGCAGCATTTGGCGCACAGATACGCAGTATTTT. Full variable domain (missing parts from reference TRBV5-1 and TRBJ2-3): KAGVTQTPRYLIKTRGQQVTLSCSPISGHRSVSWYQQTPGQGLQFLFEYFSETQRNKGNFPGRFSGRQFSNSRSEMNVSTLELGDSALYLCASSRSIWRTDTQYFGPGTRLTVL.

This clonotype was counted at least ten times. V usage is TRBV24-1 and J usage is TRBJ2-3, with 9 bases identical to TRBD1. The V gene's germline CDR1 is KGHDR and CDR2 SFDVKD. The CDR3 is 15 residues long. V lost 4 bases and J lost 7; bases outside the gene matches: 8. The CDR3 coding sequence is TGTGCCACCAGTGACTCGGGGACAGGGAGGAATACGCAGTATTTT. This encodes CATSDSGTGRNTQYF.

This clonotype has a handful of counts. This chain uses TRBV27 with TRBJ2-7, with D unresolved. Germline-derived CDR1 and CDR2 are MNHEY and SMNVEV (reference sequence). The CDR3 has 13 amino acids. Trimming left V 3 bases short and J 3 bases short, with 9 bases between. In DNA form, the CDR3 reads TGTGCCAGCAGTTTTAGTCAACTCTACGAGCAGTACTTC. This encodes CASSFSQLYEQYF.